This T cell receptor (beta chain) was obtained from a study of T cells of healthy individuals. The CDR3 runs to 17 residues. Trimming pared 5 bases from V and 0 bases from J, leaving 16 bases between. Germline CDR1 is SEHNR and CDR2 is FQNEAQ (reference sequence). This clonotype was recorded a few times. TCRdb fed the 5' RACE reads into MiXCR, producing one record per CDR3 protein. The data hold under 70,000 distinct CDR3 sequences, with about 15% observed a single time. The V gene is TRBV7-9, the J gene TRBJ2-2, with D unresolved. The TCR originated in a human donor in good health. The CDR3, as DNA: TGTGCCAGCAGCCTTTACTTAAACAGCGCGAACACCGGGGAGCTGTTTTTT. It encodes CASSLYLNSANTGELFF.